This TCR beta chain came from a study of immune evolution from preneoplasia to lung adenocarcinoma. Findings and caveats of the study: Normal lung had the highest top T cell clone frequencies.

TCRdb keeps only in-frame clones here, not all; method: immunoSEQ multiplex PCR. Among around 5,000 clones, roughly 86% were seen once, and the ten largest hold 2.8%. Macro-dissection enriched premalignant or tumor cells before nucleic acid extraction. Germline CDR1 reads MNHNS; CDR2 reads SASEGT. This CDR3 is 14 amino acids long. The junction had 7 bases not matched to a gene; V was cut back by 7 bases and J by 6 bases. This clone was counted a few times. No antigen is known for it. This TCR was recovered from a person aged 45-60 years with lung adenocarcinoma. The rearrangement uses TRBV6-1 and TRBJ2-2, with 8 nucleotides matching TRBD2. Sequencing input: FFPE invasive lung adenocarcinoma tissue. The CDR3 nucleotides are TGTGCCAGCACCCGGGGGGGTTCGGCCGGGGAGCTGTTTTTT. Translated: CASTRGGSAGELFF.